This TCR beta chain derives from a study of CD8 T cells in ankylosing spondylitis. Points from the study as a whole: Earlier studies detected some motif variants in reactive arthritis synovial fluid and blood. Those disease-linked clones were CD8+; they were also relatively rare in peripheral blood. Matched synovial fluid from ankylosing spondylitis patients was reported to be enriched for disease-linked clones.

This clonotype was detected many times. Its specificity is unknown. The authors made TCR beta libraries by quantitative 5'-RACE with molecular barcodes. TCRdb itself ran the 5' RACE reads through MiXCR, one entry per CDR3 protein. The sample records 250,000 to 350,000 distinct CDR3 sequences, less than 25% being singletons. Germline CDR1 SGHTA, CDR2 FQGNSA. The CDR3 has 15 amino acids. The junction had 5 bases not matched to a gene; V was cut back by 5 bases and J by 4 bases. Sequencing was performed on blood, either unsorted or a sorted T cell fraction (not recorded which). This chain connects TRBV7-2 to TRBJ2-7; 13 bases agree with TRBD2. This clonotype was sampled from a female donor with ankylosing spondylitis or in good health (not recorded which). The CDR3: CASSPGTSGTYEQYF. Written as DNA, the CDR3 is TGTGCCAGCAGCCCGGGGACTAGCGGGACTTACGAGCAGTACTTC.